Listed below are T cell receptor beta chains from one sample, sequenced in a study of cytomegalovirus exposure and HLA in healthy donors. Method: immunoSEQ multiplex PCR; TCRdb's copy keeps in-frame clones and lacks some. The table has 200,000 to 300,000 clones, about 88% seen once; the top ten hold 0.2% to 0.25%. The specimen was PBMCs. Receptor source: a girl under 10 years old in good health and CMV-seronegative. Each CDR3 is given without its conserved first and last residue. A D gene is named only where the DNA matches it firmly.

D: -; J: TRBJ1-1; V: TRBV5-1; CDR3: ASSLGDINTEAF
D: -; J: TRBJ2-2; V: TRBV5-1; CDR3: ASSLGTPRTGELF
D: -; J: TRBJ2-5; V: TRBV7-7; CDR3: ASSKRRAGETQY
D: -; J: TRBJ1-3; V: TRBV5-4; CDR3: ASSLDRVSGNTIY
D: -; J: TRBJ2-1; V: TRBV6-6; CDR3: ASGWANEQF
D: -; J: TRBJ2-7; V: TRBV30; CDR3: AWSYNEQY
D: -; J: TRBJ2-3; V: TRBV7-9; CDR3: ASSYGTLADTQY
D: TRBD2; J: TRBJ2-1; V: TRBV10-3; CDR3: AIRWTSGSQLF
D: -; J: TRBJ1-5; V: TRBV15; CDR3: ATRGQYSNQPQH
D: TRBD1; J: TRBJ1-6; V: TRBV30; CDR3: AWRDRGRASYNSPLH
D: TRBD2; J: TRBJ2-1; V: TRBV5-1; CDR3: ATQSGSAPNEQF
D: TRBD1; J: TRBJ1-2; V: TRBV5-1; CDR3: ASSLEPDRHLNYGYT
D: -; J: TRBJ1-5; V: TRBV5-1; CDR3: ASSLTTGQPQH
D: -; J: TRBJ2-7; V: TRBV4-1; CDR3: ASSQDEFYEQY
D: -; J: TRBJ2-7; V: TRBV6-1; CDR3: ASSVQGSSYEQY
D: TRBD2; J: TRBJ2-7; V: TRBV6-5; CDR3: ASSYARGGVSYEQY
D: -; J: TRBJ1-1; V: TRBV27; CDR3: ASSKGPTGRNTEAF
D: -; J: TRBJ1-1; V: TRBV5-4; CDR3: ASSFRGNTEAF
D: -; J: TRBJ1-1; V: TRBV30; CDR3: AYQGHRNTEAF
D: TRBD1; J: TRBJ1-2; V: TRBV9; CDR3: ASSAQTGRYGYT
D: -; J: TRBJ2-1; V: TRBV7-3; CDR3: ASSLSSGVTYNEQF
D: TRBD1; J: TRBJ2-7; V: TRBV6-1; CDR3: ASSEWDRGPYEQY
D: -; J: TRBJ2-7; V: TRBV11-2; CDR3: ASRQRVEQY
D: TRBD2; J: TRBJ2-2; V: TRBV7-7; CDR3: ASRTFFTTSWNTGELF
D: -; J: TRBJ1-2; V: TRBV7-9; CDR3: ASSPPGLAGYT
D: TRBD2; J: TRBJ2-7; V: TRBV5-1; CDR3: ASSLAPGTSTSYEQY
D: TRBD1; J: TRBJ1-2; V: TRBV6-5; CDR3: ASSRGLFTNYGYT
D: TRBD2; J: TRBJ2-1; V: TRBV30; CDR3: AWNLGGGDNEQF
D: TRBD2; J: TRBJ2-3; V: TRBV4-2; CDR3: ASSLASGRTDTQY
D: -; J: TRBJ1-1; V: TRBV7-9; CDR3: ASSFGATMNTEAF
D: TRBD2; J: TRBJ2-1; V: TRBV7-2; CDR3: ASSNGLANEQF
D: -; J: TRBJ2-5; V: TRBV5-4; CDR3: ASSLAGVETQY
D: TRBD2; J: TRBJ2-1; V: TRBV27; CDR3: ASSSLSGGQF
D: TRBD2; J: TRBJ2-7; V: TRBV5-4; CDR3: ASSDSGSYEQY
D: -; J: TRBJ2-5; V: TRBV30; CDR3: AWSRLVVETQY
D: -; J: TRBJ2-7; V: TRBV30; CDR3: AWSKRYGNLERQRFYEQY
D: TRBD1; J: TRBJ2-7; V: TRBV2; CDR3: ASPSGTGGEQC
D: -; J: TRBJ1-1; V: TRBV10-3; CDR3: ATAIRNTEAF
D: TRBD1; J: TRBJ1-1; V: TRBV6-5; CDR3: ASSLWTGKGNTEAF
D: -; J: TRBJ1-4; V: TRBV30; CDR3: ASVHRGHNEKLF
D: -; J: TRBJ2-1; V: TRBV15; CDR3: ATSRRSYDEQF
D: TRBD1; J: TRBJ1-1; V: TRBV2; CDR3: ASSQGASRTEAF
D: TRBD2; J: TRBJ2-3; V: TRBV7-9; CDR3: ASSLAVRLAPDTQY
D: -; J: TRBJ2-7; V: TRBV6-1; CDR3: ASSDTYEQY
D: TRBD2; J: TRBJ2-7; V: TRBV5-4; CDR3: ASSPGLAGTSYEQY
D: TRBD2; J: TRBJ2-3; V: TRBV6-6; CDR3: ASRRSGGLSDTQY
D: TRBD2; J: TRBJ2-1; V: TRBV7-2; CDR3: ASSLGNGRVNEQF
D: -; J: TRBJ1-4; V: TRBV7-9; CDR3: ASSLVTTNEKLF
D: -; J: TRBJ2-7; V: TRBV5-1; CDR3: ASSSKAAAGEQY
D: -; J: TRBJ1-5; V: TRBV21-1; CDR3: ASSYDRAKDQPQH
D: -; J: TRBJ2-7; V: TRBV7-2; CDR3: ASSYRDSSYEQY
D: TRBD1; J: TRBJ1-2; V: TRBV27; CDR3: ASSSNRGAGYT
D: TRBD2; J: TRBJ2-3; V: TRBV25-1; CDR3: ASSEGLAGVRTDTQY
D: -; J: TRBJ2-3; V: TRBV25-1; CDR3: ASSPRASSTDTQY